These T cell receptor beta chains were read from a single sample in a study of T cells in Graves' hyperthyroidism and ophthalmopathy. TCRdb reprocessed the multiplex PCR reads with MiXCR, giving one entry per CDR3 protein. The table includes roughly 600,000 distinct CDR3 sequences, about 14% detected once. The material sequenced was blood. Receptor source: a woman aged 50 to 60 with Graves' ophthalmopathy. CDR3s include the opening cysteine and the closing phenylalanine or tryptophan. The D gene is left open where the match is weak. A row's size may be missing; if present it is once, few, many or a size class.

v_call: TRBV12-5
clone_size: many
d_call: NA
j_call: TRBJ2-3
cdr3_nt: TGTGCTAGTGGTTGGGCCGGGAGTATCGATACGCAGTATTTT
cdr3_aa: CASGWAGSIDTQYF

v_call: TRBV7-2
clone_size: NA
d_call: NA
j_call: TRBJ2-2
cdr3_nt: TGTGCCGGCAGCACATATTTTCCGGAGACCGGGGAGCTGTTTTTT
cdr3_aa: CAGSTYFPETGELFF

v_call: TRBV5-1
clone_size: many
d_call: NA
j_call: TRBJ2-1
cdr3_nt: TGCGCCAGCAGCCCGAGGGTAGGACAGTGGAGCTCCTACAATGAGCAGTTCTTC
cdr3_aa: CASSPRVGQWSSYNEQFF

v_call: TRBV7-2
clone_size: many
d_call: NA
j_call: TRBJ1-1
cdr3_nt: TGTGCCAGCAGCTTATCTCCAGGGTCCACTGAAGCTTTCTTT
cdr3_aa: CASSLSPGSTEAFF

v_call: TRBV4-1
clone_size: NA
d_call: NA
j_call: TRBJ2-7
cdr3_nt: TGCGCCAGCAGCCAAGGCAGGGCCTCCTACGAGCAGTACTTC
cdr3_aa: CASSQGRASYEQYF

v_call: TRBV7-9
clone_size: many
d_call: TRBD2
j_call: TRBJ2-1
cdr3_nt: TGTGCCAGCAGCTTAGCCGGACTAGCGGGAGGCTCATGGTTCGATGAGCAGTTCTTC
cdr3_aa: CASSLAGLAGGSWFDEQFF

v_call: TRBV4-1
clone_size: few
d_call: NA
j_call: TRBJ1-5
cdr3_nt: TGCGCCAGCAGCCAGAACTCAGGGGAAGGGCCCCAGCATTTT
cdr3_aa: CASSQNSGEGPQHF

v_call: TRBV6-6
clone_size: many
d_call: TRBD2
j_call: TRBJ2-1
cdr3_nt: TGTGCCAGCAGTTACGGACTAGGCGGTTCCAATGAGCAGTTCTTC
cdr3_aa: CASSYGLGGSNEQFF

v_call: TRBV5-1
clone_size: many
d_call: NA
j_call: TRBJ2-1
cdr3_nt: TGCGCCAGCAGCACCGCAAAAGTTAGGAGCGGTGAGTTCTTC
cdr3_aa: CASSTAKVRSGEFF

v_call: TRBV6-1
clone_size: many
d_call: NA
j_call: TRBJ2-2
cdr3_nt: TGTGCCAGCACAAGCCGGGACACCAACACCGGGGAGCTGTTTTTT
cdr3_aa: CASTSRDTNTGELFF

v_call: TRBV24-1
clone_size: NA
d_call: TRBD2
j_call: TRBJ2-5
cdr3_nt: TGTGCCACCAGTGATACAGCGGGGTACCAAGAGACCCAGTACTTC
cdr3_aa: CATSDTAGYQETQYF

v_call: TRBV3-1
clone_size: NA
d_call: TRBD2
j_call: TRBJ2-1
cdr3_nt: TGTGCCAGCAGCCCACCCCCGGGACTAGCGGGTGAGTACAATGAGCAGTTCTTC
cdr3_aa: CASSPPPGLAGEYNEQFF

v_call: TRBV24-1
clone_size: NA
d_call: NA
j_call: TRBJ2-5
cdr3_nt: TGTGCCACCAGTGATCCCAGAGATCAAGAGACCCAGTACTTC
cdr3_aa: CATSDPRDQETQYF

v_call: TRBV7-3
clone_size: NA
d_call: NA
j_call: TRBJ1-2
cdr3_nt: TGTGCCAGCAGCTCCGACACCTCCATCGGACACGGAGGCTACACCTTC
cdr3_aa: CASSSDTSIGHGGYTF

v_call: TRBV20-1
clone_size: NA
d_call: TRBD2
j_call: TRBJ2-1
cdr3_nt: TGCAGTGCCCATTCTAGCGGGAGGAATGAGCAGTTCTTC
cdr3_aa: CSAHSSGRNEQFF

v_call: TRBV2
clone_size: many
d_call: NA
j_call: TRBJ2-7
cdr3_nt: TGTGCCAGCAGTGCAATTTACGAGCAGTACTTC
cdr3_aa: CASSAIYEQYF

v_call: TRBV4-3
clone_size: few
d_call: TRBD2
j_call: TRBJ2-7
cdr3_nt: TGCGCCAGCAGCCAAGATCTTCTAGCGGGAGGCGAGCAGTACTTC
cdr3_aa: CASSQDLLAGGEQYF

v_call: TRBV11-3
clone_size: many
d_call: TRBD2
j_call: TRBJ2-1
cdr3_nt: TGTGCCAGCAGCACATTCTGGACTAGCGGGAGAGGATTGAATGAGCAGTTCTTC
cdr3_aa: CASSTFWTSGRGLNEQFF

v_call: TRBV7-3
clone_size: many
d_call: TRBD2
j_call: TRBJ2-3
cdr3_nt: TGTGCCAGCAGTTGGACTAGCGGGAGTCGATCTAGCACAGATACGCAGTATTTT
cdr3_aa: CASSWTSGSRSSTDTQYF

v_call: TRBV5-1
clone_size: many
d_call: NA
j_call: TRBJ2-7
cdr3_nt: TGCGCCAGCAGCTCTGACATCTACGAGCAGTACTTC
cdr3_aa: CASSSDIYEQYF

v_call: TRBV12-3/TRBV12-4
clone_size: many
d_call: TRBD1
j_call: TRBJ2-7
cdr3_nt: TGTGCCAGCAGTCCACCGACAGGGGGGTCCTACGAGCAGTACTTC
cdr3_aa: CASSPPTGGSYEQYF

v_call: TRBV19
clone_size: NA
d_call: NA
j_call: TRBJ2-2
cdr3_nt: TGTGCCAGTAGAACACTAGGGAACACCGGGGAGCTGTTTTTT
cdr3_aa: CASRTLGNTGELFF

v_call: TRBV7-8
clone_size: many
d_call: NA
j_call: TRBJ2-7
cdr3_nt: TGTGCCAGCAGCTTCCGGGCTGAGGGGTCCTACGAGCAGTACTTC
cdr3_aa: CASSFRAEGSYEQYF

v_call: TRBV30
clone_size: many
d_call: TRBD1
j_call: TRBJ1-4
cdr3_nt: TGTGCCTGGAGCACAACCCAGGGGGCGCGTGAAAAACTGTTTTTT
cdr3_aa: CAWSTTQGAREKLFF

v_call: TRBV7-3
clone_size: NA
d_call: NA
j_call: TRBJ2-6
cdr3_nt: TGTGCCAGCAGCATACAGGGTGCTGGGGCCAACGTCCTGACTTTC
cdr3_aa: CASSIQGAGANVLTF

v_call: TRBV27
clone_size: NA
d_call: NA
j_call: TRBJ1-1
cdr3_nt: TGTGCCAGCAGTTTAAAGGTCCAGCCTTACACTGGTGAAGCTTTCTTT
cdr3_aa: CASSLKVQPYTGEAFF

v_call: TRBV30
clone_size: NA
d_call: NA
j_call: TRBJ2-7
cdr3_nt: TGTGCCTGGAGCCGGACAGGCGGGGGGAGCTCCTACGAGCAGTACTTC
cdr3_aa: CAWSRTGGGSSYEQYF

v_call: TRBV5-1
clone_size: many
d_call: TRBD1
j_call: TRBJ1-2
cdr3_nt: TGCGCCAGCAGCAAAACTCCTAATGAGGGGGCTCTCTATGGCTACACCTTC
cdr3_aa: CASSKTPNEGALYGYTF

v_call: TRBV28
clone_size: NA
d_call: TRBD1
j_call: TRBJ1-2
cdr3_nt: TGTGCCAGCAGTCCCCTCGGACAGGGCGGCTATGGCTACACCTTC
cdr3_aa: CASSPLGQGGYGYTF

v_call: TRBV20-1
clone_size: few
d_call: NA
j_call: TRBJ2-3
cdr3_nt: TGCAGTGCTAGAGCTCATCGCGAGTATTTT
cdr3_aa: CSARAHREYF

v_call: TRBV6-2/TRBV6-3
clone_size: many
d_call: NA
j_call: TRBJ2-1
cdr3_nt: TGTGCCAGCAGTTACCCCGGGACAAATAATGAGCAGTTCTTC
cdr3_aa: CASSYPGTNNEQFF

v_call: TRBV19
clone_size: NA
d_call: NA
j_call: TRBJ1-1
cdr3_nt: TGTGCCAGTAGTATTCGGAGGGGTCCGAACACTGAAGCTTTCTTT
cdr3_aa: CASSIRRGPNTEAFF

v_call: TRBV20-1
clone_size: many
d_call: NA
j_call: TRBJ2-3
cdr3_nt: TGCAGTGCTTCCCATCGGGCGGCCACTAGCACAGATACGCAGTATTTT
cdr3_aa: CSASHRAATSTDTQYF